The clone carrying this T cell receptor (beta chain) was counted a few times. Its target is not known. Time point described: pre-sensitization, week 0. The treatment: therapeutic diphenylcyclopropenone sensitization with weekly scalp DPC. Blood sampling preceded each patch test application. Germline-derived CDR1 and CDR2 are SGHKS and YYEKEE (reference sequence). Trimming took off 4 bases at V and 2 bases at J, with 13 bases between the two ends. The CDR3 consists of 15 residues. One entry per CDR3 protein, called by TCRdb with MiXCR from the RACE reads. The profile covers about 74,000 distinct CDR3 sequences, with about 14% appearing a single time and more than 3.5% taken by the ten largest. The data were obtained in a study of human T cells and chemical hapten exposure. Study at large: Donors were sensitized with 2% DPC on the upper inner arm. The study's findings and limits: The donors suffered from alopecia, so their immune response may not match that of healthy people.

This TCR derives from a woman between 50 and 59 years old with alopecia areata. Some clones in this sample may be carry-over from other donors' samples. This rearrangement joins TRBV5-5 to TRBJ1-5; D may be TRBD1 (5 bases). Sequencing was performed on whole blood, taken in connection with sensitization to the hapten diphenylcyclopropenone (DPC). CDR3 nucleotide sequence: TGTGCCAGCAGCGGGATTGACAGTGGCAATCAGCCCCAGCATTTT. It codes for CASSGIDSGNQPQHF.